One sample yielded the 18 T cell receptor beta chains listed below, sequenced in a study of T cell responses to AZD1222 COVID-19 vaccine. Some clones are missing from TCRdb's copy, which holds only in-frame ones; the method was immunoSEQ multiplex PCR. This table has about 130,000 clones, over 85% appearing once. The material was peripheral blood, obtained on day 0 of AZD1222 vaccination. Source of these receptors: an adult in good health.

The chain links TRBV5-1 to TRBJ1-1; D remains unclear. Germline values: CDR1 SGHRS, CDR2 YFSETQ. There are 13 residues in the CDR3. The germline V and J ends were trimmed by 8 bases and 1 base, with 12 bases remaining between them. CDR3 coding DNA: TGCGCCAGTAATCAAAACAAGAACACTGAAGCTTTCTTT. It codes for CASNQNKNTEAFF.

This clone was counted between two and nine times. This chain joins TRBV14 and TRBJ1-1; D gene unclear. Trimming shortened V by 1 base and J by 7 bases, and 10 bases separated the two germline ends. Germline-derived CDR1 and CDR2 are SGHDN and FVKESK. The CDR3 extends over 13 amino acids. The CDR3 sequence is CASSQVGQLEAFF. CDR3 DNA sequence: TGTGCCAGCAGCCAAGTCGGGCAGCTTGAAGCTTTCTTT.

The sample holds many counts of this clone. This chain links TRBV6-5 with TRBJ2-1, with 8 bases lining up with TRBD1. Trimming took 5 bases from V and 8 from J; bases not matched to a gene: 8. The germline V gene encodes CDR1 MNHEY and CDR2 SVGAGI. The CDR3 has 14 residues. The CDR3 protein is CASSPPGQVDEQFF. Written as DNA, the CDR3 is TGTGCCAGCAGTCCACCGGGACAGGTGGATGAGCAGTTCTTC.

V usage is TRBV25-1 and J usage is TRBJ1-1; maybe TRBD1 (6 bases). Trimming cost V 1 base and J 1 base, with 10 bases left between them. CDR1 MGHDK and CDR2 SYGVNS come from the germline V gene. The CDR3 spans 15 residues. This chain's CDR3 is CASSELAGANTEAFF. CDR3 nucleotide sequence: TGTGCCAGCAGTGAATTGGCAGGGGCGAACACTGAAGCTTTCTTT.

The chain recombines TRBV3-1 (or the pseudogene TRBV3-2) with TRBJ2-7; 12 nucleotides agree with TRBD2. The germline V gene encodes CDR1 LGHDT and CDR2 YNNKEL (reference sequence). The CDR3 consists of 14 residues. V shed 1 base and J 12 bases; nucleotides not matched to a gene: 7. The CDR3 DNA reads TGTGCCAGCAGCCAAGCCCTAGCGGGAGGGCCTCGGTACTTC. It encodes CASSQALAGGPRYF.

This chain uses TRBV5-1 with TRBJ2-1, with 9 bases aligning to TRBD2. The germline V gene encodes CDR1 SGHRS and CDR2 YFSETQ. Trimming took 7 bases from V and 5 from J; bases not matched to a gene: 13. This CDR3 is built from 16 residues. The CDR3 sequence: CASGLAPTSGDNEQFF. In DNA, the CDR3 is TGCGCCAGCGGATTGGCCCCGACTAGCGGCGACAATGAGCAGTTCTTC.

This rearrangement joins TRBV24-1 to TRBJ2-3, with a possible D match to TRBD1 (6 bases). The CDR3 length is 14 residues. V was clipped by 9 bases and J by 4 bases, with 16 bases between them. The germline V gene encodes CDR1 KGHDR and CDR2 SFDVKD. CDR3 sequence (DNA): TGTGCCACCGCCGGGACACAACGTCCAGATACGCAGTATTTT. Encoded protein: CATAGTQRPDTQYF.

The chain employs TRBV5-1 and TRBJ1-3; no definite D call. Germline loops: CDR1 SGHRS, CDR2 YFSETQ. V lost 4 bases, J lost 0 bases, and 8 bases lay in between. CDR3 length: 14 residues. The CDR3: CASSQQSSGNTIYF. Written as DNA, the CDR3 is TGCGCCAGCAGCCAACAGAGCTCTGGAAACACCATATATTTT.

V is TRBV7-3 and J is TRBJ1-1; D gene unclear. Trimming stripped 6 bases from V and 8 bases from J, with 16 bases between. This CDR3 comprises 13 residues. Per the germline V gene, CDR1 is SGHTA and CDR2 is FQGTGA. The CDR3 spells CASRRSPGAEAFF. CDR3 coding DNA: TGTGCCAGCAGACGGAGCCCCGGAGCCGAAGCTTTCTTT.

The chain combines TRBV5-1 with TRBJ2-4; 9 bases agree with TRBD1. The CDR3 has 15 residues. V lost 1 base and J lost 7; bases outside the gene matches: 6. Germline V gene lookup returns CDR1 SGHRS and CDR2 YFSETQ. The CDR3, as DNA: TGCGCCAGCAGCTTGAGTACCGGACAGGGGAACATTCAGTACTTC. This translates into CASSLSTGQGNIQYF.

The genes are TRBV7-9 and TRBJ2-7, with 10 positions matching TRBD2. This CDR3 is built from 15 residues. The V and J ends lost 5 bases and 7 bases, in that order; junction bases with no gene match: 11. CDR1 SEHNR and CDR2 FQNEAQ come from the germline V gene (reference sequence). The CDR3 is CASSPSLAGVREQYF. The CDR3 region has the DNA TGTGCCAGCAGCCCATCGCTAGCGGGGGTACGGGAGCAGTACTTC. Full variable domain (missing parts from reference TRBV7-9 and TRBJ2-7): DTGVSQNPRHKITKRGQNVTFRCDPISEHNRLYWYRQTLGQGPEFLTYFQNEAQLEKSRLLSDRFSAERPKGSFSTLEIQRTEQGDSAMYLCASSPSLAGVREQYFGPGTRLTVT.

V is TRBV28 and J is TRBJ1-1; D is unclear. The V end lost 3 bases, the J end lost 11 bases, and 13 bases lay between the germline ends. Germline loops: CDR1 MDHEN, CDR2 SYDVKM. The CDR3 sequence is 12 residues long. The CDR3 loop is CASSFSNSVAFF. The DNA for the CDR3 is TGTGCCAGCAGTTTTTCTAACAGCGTGGCTTTCTTT.

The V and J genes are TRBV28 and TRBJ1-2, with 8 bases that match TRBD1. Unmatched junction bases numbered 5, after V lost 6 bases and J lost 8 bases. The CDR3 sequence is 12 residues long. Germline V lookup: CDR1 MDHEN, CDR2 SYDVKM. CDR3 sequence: CASRSDRGGYTF. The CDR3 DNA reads TGTGCCAGCAGATCCGACAGGGGCGGCTACACCTTC.

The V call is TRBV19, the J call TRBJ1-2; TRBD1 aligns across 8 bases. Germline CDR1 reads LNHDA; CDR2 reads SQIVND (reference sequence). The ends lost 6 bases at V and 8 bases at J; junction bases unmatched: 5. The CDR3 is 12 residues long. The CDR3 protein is CASSGTGRGYTF. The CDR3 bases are TGTGCCAGTAGCGGGACAGGTCGCGGCTACACCTTC.

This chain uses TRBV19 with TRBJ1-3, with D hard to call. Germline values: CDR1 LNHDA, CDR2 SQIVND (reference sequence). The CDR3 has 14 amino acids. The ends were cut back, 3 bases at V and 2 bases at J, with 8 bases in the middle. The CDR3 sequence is CASSIQGTGNTIYF. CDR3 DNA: TGTGCCAGTAGTATTCAAGGGACTGGAAACACCATATATTTT.

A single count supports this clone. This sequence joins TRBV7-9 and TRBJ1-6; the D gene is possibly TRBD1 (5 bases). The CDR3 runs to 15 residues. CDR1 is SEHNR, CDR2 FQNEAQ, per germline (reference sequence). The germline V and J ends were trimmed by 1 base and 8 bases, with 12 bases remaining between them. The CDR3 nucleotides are TGTGCCAGCAGCTTAGGTAGGGGTACCGATTCACCCCTCCACTTT. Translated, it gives CASSLGRGTDSPLHF.

CDR3 bases: TGTGCCAGCTCACTACCCGGGGAGGGTGAAAAACTGTTTTTT. Translated, it gives CASSLPGEGEKLFF. The chain recombines TRBV18 with TRBJ1-4, with D hard to call. The germline CDR1 and CDR2 sequences are KGHSH and LQKENI. This CDR3 spans 14 amino acids. Trimming cost V 4 bases and J 7 bases, with 13 bases left between them.

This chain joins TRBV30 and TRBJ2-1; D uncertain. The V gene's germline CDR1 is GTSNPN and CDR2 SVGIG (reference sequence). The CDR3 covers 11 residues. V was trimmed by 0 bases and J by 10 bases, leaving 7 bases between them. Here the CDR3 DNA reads TGTGCCTGGAGTGTACTGGGAGAGCAGTTCTTC. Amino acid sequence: CAWSVLGEQFF.